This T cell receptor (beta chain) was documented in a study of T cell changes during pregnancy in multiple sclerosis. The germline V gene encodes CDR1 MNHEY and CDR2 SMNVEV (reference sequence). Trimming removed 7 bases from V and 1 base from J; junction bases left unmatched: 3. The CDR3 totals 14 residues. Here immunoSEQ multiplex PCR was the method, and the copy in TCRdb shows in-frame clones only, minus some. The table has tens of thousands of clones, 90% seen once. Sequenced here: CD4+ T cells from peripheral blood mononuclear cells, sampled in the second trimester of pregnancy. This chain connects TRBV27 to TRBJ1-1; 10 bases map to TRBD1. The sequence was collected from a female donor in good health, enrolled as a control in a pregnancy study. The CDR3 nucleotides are TGTGCCAGCAAATGGGACAGGGGGAACACTGAAGCTTTCTTT. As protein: CASKWDRGNTEAFF.